Listed below are T cell receptor beta chains from one sample, sequenced in a study of blood T cell repertoires in COVID-19. Using immunoSEQ multiplex PCR, the repertoire was profiled, and TCRdb retains in-frame clones only, with some absent. The sample lists about 350,000 clones, roughly 84% occurring once. The sample was PBMCs or T cells enriched from blood (not recorded which). These receptors were obtained from a woman in her 30s who had recovered from COVID-19. CDR3s include the opening cysteine and the closing phenylalanine or tryptophan. A D gene is named only where the DNA matches it firmly. Clone size appears in some rows only: once, few, many, or a class for an expanded clone.

- - TRBJ2-7 TRBV6-5 TGTGCCAGCAGTTATAGATTTTTTGCAGGGAACTACGAGCAGTACTTC CASSYRFFAGNYEQYF
- - TRBJ1-5 TRBV30 TGTGCCTGGAATCTTGGGGGGAATCAGCCCCAGCATTTT CAWNLGGNQPQHF
- - TRBJ1-1 TRBV10-1 TGCGCCAGCAGTGAGTCGCCGGGGATGAACACTGAAGCTTTCTTT CASSESPGMNTEAFF
- TRBD1 TRBJ1-2 TRBV6-6 TGTGCCAGCAGCCTATCCGGACAGGAATCCTATGGCTACACCTTC CASSLSGQESYGYTF
few TRBD1 TRBJ2-3 TRBV6-5 TGTGCCAGTCGTAGGGACAGCTCAATGAATACGCAGTATTTT CASRRDSSMNTQYF
- TRBD1 TRBJ1-2 TRBV4-1 TGCGCCAGCAGCCAAGATGGGGGACAGCGACTAAATTATAACTATGGCTACACCTTC CASSQDGGQRLNYNYGYTF
- TRBD1 TRBJ2-7 TRBV7-9 TGTGCCAGCAGCTCCGCACCGGGACAGGGAACCTACGAGCAGTACTTC CASSSAPGQGTYEQYF
- - TRBJ1-5 TRBV7-8 TGTGCCAGCAGCTTATACCGGGACATAACGCAGCCCCAGCATTTT CASSLYRDITQPQHF
- - TRBJ2-7 TRBV10-2 TGCGCCAGCAGGGAAGCGACCTACGAGCAGTACTTC CASREATYEQYF
- TRBD2 TRBJ2-5 TRBV7-2 TGTGCCAGCAGCTCCATGACTAGCGGGGGAGAGACCCAGTACTTC CASSSMTSGGETQYF
- - TRBJ1-5 TRBV30 TGTGCCTGGAGTGGAGGACAGCTTAATCAGCCCCAGCATTTT CAWSGGQLNQPQHF
- - TRBJ1-2 TRBV3-1/TRBV3-2 TGTGCCAGCAGCCAAGATCTTAACAGCTATGGCTACACCTTC CASSQDLNSYGYTF
- TRBD2 TRBJ2-2 TRBV28 TGTGCCAGCAGTTCCCCCCAGCGGGGGGCCCCCACCGGGGAGCTGTTTTTT CASSSPQRGAPTGELFF
- TRBD1 TRBJ1-6 TRBV11-2 TGTGCCAGCAGCTCCTACAGGGGGCAGGATTCACCCCTCCACTTT CASSSYRGQDSPLHF
- - TRBJ2-1 TRBV15 TGTGCCACCACGGAGGGGTGGTACAATGAGCAGTTCTTC CATTEGWYNEQFF
- TRBD2 TRBJ2-2 TRBV30 TGTGCCTGGAGTAGCGGGGGGGTTAACACCGGGGAGCTGTTTTTT CAWSSGGVNTGELFF
- TRBD1 TRBJ2-3 TRBV5-1 TGCGCCAGCAGCTTGACGGGACAGGGTTCCACAGATACGCAGTATTTT CASSLTGQGSTDTQYF
- TRBD2 TRBJ2-3 TRBV29-1 TGCAGCGCTCCCACTAGAATCGGGGGGGATACGCAGTATTTT CSAPTRIGGDTQYF
- TRBD1 TRBJ2-5 TRBV24-1 TGTGCCACCAGTGGCGTTTCTGGGACAGGTTCCATCGAGACCCAGTACTTC CATSGVSGTGSIETQYF
- - TRBJ1-1 TRBV5-1 TGCGCCAGCAGCTTGCCCCCTCTGCTTAGCTCAGACACTGAAGCTTTCTTT CASSLPPLLSSDTEAFF
once TRBD1 TRBJ2-3 TRBV6-6 TGTGCCAGCATGGGACAGGGCTCGGATACGCAGTATTTT CASMGQGSDTQYF
- TRBD1 TRBJ2-5 TRBV11-2 TGTGCCAGCAGCTTAGATTCAGCAGGGGGCACCCAAGAGACCCAGTACTTC CASSLDSAGGTQETQYF
- TRBD2 TRBJ2-5 TRBV19 TGTGCCAGTAGTATAGGGCCGGGGGGGCCGGAGACCCAGTACTTC CASSIGPGGPETQYF
- - TRBJ1-4 TRBV10-3 TGTGCCATCAGTGAGTCAAGGGAGGTGGACGGAAAACTGTTTTTT CAISESREVDGKLFF
few - TRBJ2-7 TRBV4-3 TGCGCCAGCAGCTGGACGCGGACAGCCTACGAGCAGTACTTC CASSWTRTAYEQYF
- - TRBJ1-1 TRBV30 TGTGCCTGGAGTGTACTCGGACAGATCACTGAAGCTTTCTTT CAWSVLGQITEAFF
- TRBD1 TRBJ2-1 TRBV2 TGTGCCAGCGGCGAGGACAGGGCGAGCTCCTACAATGAGCAGTTCTTC CASGEDRASSYNEQFF
- TRBD1 TRBJ1-4 TRBV6-5 TGTGCCAGCAGCTTACCCGAACAGGGGGGTAAAAAACTGTTTTTT CASSLPEQGGKKLFF
- TRBD1 TRBJ2-7 TRBV2 TGTGCCAGCACCCAGGGGGCGGGCGAGCAGTACTTC CASTQGAGEQYF
once - TRBJ2-6 TRBV5-1 TGCGCCAGCAGCTTGTGGAAGGGGGGATTGCCAGCGGGGATTAGCTCTGGGGCCAACGTCCTGACTTTC CASSLWKGGLPAGISSGANVLTF
once TRBD1 TRBJ1-6 TRBV3-1/TRBV3-2 TGTGCCAGCAGCCAAGGGAAGACAGGGCTTCGGCGTCCACCCCTCCACTTT CASSQGKTGLRRPPLHF
- - TRBJ1-4 TRBV7-9 TGTGCCAGCAGCTTGAGGGTTAATGAAAAACTGTTTTTT CASSLRVNEKLFF
- - TRBJ2-5 TRBV4-1 TGCGCCAGCAGCCAAGAAGTTGTTGGTGAGGGCCTCTTTAAGACCCAGTACTTC CASSQEVVGEGLFKTQYF
- TRBD1 TRBJ2-7 TRBV7-6 TGTGCCAGCAGCTTAGGAGGGACAGGGGTCCACGAGCAGTACTTC CASSLGGTGVHEQYF
few TRBD1 TRBJ1-2 TRBV7-9 TGTGCCAGCAGCCCTTTAGAGGATTTCCGGGACAGGGGGGCCTATGGCTACACCTTC CASSPLEDFRDRGAYGYTF
- - TRBJ1-1 TRBV28 TGTGCCAGCAGTCCTTTGTATGGGGCTTCAGTACCCACTGAAGCTTTCTTT CASSPLYGASVPTEAFF
- TRBD1 TRBJ2-3 TRBV23-1 TGCGCCAGCAGTCGCGACCGGGACAGGGGAACAGATACGCAGTATTTT CASSRDRDRGTDTQYF
- - TRBJ2-3 TRBV21-1 TGTGCCAGGGGAGGGGTAGATACGCAGTATTTT CARGGVDTQYF
once - TRBJ2-6 TRBV27 TGTGCCAGCACAACTGGGGGGTCTGGGGCCAACGTCCTGACTTTC CASTTGGSGANVLTF
- - TRBJ1-2 TRBV28 TGTGCCAGCAGTTTTCTTGGTCGGGGGGACGGCTACACCTTC CASSFLGRGDGYTF